This TCR beta chain was sequenced for a study of CD8 T cells in Susac syndrome. Trimming shortened V by 3 bases and J by 3 bases, and 13 bases separated the two germline ends. This CDR3 is 14 amino acids long. The germline V gene has CDR1 SGDLS and CDR2 YYNGEE. cDNA came from roughly 0.5 to 1 ug RNA primed by random hexamers. Multiplex immunoSEQ PCR targeted 54 Vbeta and 13 Jbeta TCR beta segments. TCRdb passed the immunoSEQ multiplex PCR reads through MiXCR, listing each CDR3 protein once. Seen here are around 170,000 distinct CDR3 sequences, approximately 95% observed once, and the top ten hold approximately 0.16%. Recently defined diagnostic criteria for definite or probable disease were fulfilled by Susac syndrome patients.

This clonotype originated in a human donor with Susac syndrome. Sequencing was performed on CD8+ T cells from PBMCs. The J gene is TRBJ2-7, the V gene TRBV9; D is unresolved. In nucleotides, the CDR3 is TGTGCCAGCAGCGGGGATACACCGTACTACGAGCAGTACTTC. Its translation is CASSGDTPYYEQYF.